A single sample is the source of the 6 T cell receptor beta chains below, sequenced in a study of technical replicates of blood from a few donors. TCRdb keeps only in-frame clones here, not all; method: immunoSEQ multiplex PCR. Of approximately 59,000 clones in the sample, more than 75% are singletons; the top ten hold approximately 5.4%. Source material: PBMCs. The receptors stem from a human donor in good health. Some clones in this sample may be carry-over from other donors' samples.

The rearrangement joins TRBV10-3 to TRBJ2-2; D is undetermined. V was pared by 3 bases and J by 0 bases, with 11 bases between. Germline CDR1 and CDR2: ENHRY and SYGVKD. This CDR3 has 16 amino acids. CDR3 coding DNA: TGTGCCATCAGTGAACTAACCAATACGAACACCGGGGAGCTGTTTTTT. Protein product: CAISELTNTNTGELFF.

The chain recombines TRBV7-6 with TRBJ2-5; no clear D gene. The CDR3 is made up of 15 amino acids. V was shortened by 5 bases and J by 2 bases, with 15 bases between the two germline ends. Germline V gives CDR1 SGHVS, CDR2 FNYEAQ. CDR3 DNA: TGTGCCAGCAGCCTTAATCTCCTTTATCAAGAGACCCAGTACTTC. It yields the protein CASSLNLLYQETQYF. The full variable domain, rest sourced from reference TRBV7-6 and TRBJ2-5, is GAGVSQSPRYKVTKRGQDVALRCDPISGHVSLYWYRQALGQGPEFLTYFNYEAQQDKSGLPNDRFSAERPEGSISTLTIQRTEQRDSAMYRCASSLNLLYQETQYFGPGTRLLVL.

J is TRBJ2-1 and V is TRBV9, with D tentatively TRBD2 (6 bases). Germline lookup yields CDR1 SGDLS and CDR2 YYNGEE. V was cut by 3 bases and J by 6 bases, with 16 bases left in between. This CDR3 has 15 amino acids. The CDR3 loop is CASSGDWGGSNEQFF. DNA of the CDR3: TGTGCCAGCAGCGGGGACTGGGGAGGATCCAATGAGCAGTTCTTC.

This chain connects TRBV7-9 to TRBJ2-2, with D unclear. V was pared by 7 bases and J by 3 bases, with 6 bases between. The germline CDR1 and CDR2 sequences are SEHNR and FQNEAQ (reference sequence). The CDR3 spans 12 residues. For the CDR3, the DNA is TGTGCCAGCACTCCCCACACCGGGGAGCTGTTTTTT. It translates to CASTPHTGELFF.

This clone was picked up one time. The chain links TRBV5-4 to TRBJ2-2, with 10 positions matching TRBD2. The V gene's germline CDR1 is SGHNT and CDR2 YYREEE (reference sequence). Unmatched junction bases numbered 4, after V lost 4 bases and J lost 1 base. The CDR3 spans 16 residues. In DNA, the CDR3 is TGTGCCAGCAGCCCCGCTAGCGGGGGGAACACCGGGGAGCTGTTTTTT. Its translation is CASSPASGGNTGELFF.

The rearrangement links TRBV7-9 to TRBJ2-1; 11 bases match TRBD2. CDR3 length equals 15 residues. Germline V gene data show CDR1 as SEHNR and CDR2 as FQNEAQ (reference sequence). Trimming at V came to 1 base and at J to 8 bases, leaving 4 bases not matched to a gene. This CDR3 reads CASSLVSGRADEQFF. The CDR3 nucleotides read TGTGCCAGCAGCTTAGTTAGCGGGAGGGCGGATGAGCAGTTCTTC.